The 32 T cell receptor beta chains reported below all come from one sample, sequenced in a study of blood T cell repertoires in COVID-19. Profiling relied on immunoSEQ multiplex PCR, and the TCRdb table lists in-frame clones only, not all of them. The sample carries 50,000 to 75,000 clones, 91% recorded once. Source material: peripheral blood. The receptors shown here come from a human donor in a cohort sampled during active COVID-19.

This chain uses TRBV7-9 with TRBJ1-5; 9 nucleotides match TRBD1. This CDR3 spans 14 amino acids. The germline V gene has CDR1 SEHNR and CDR2 FQNEAQ (reference sequence). J gave up 6 bases and V 4 bases, and 4 bases lay outside the gene matches. The CDR3 DNA is TGTGCCAGCAGCTCCACAGGGGGCTTTCAGCCCCAGCATTTT. This encodes CASSSTGGFQPQHF.

This chain uses TRBV7-3 with TRBJ2-7; TRBD1 aligns across 8 bases. After removal of 4 bases from V and 5 bases from J, the junction contained 7 bases not matched to a gene. The CDR3 has 14 amino acids. The germline CDR1 and CDR2 sequences are SGHTA and FQGTGA. This CDR3 is CASSSGDRGNEQYF. The CDR3 DNA follows: TGTGCCAGCAGCTCTGGAGACAGGGGCAACGAGCAGTACTTC. The whole variable domain, filled in from reference TRBV7-3 and TRBJ2-7, reads GAGVSQTPSNKVTEKGKYVELRCDPISGHTALYWYRQSLGQGPEFLIYFQGTGAADDSGLPNDRFFAVRPEGSVSTLKIQRTERGDSAVYLCASSSGDRGNEQYFGPGTRLTVT.

This clone was seen a few times. The chain carries TRBV27 and TRBJ1-1, with 8 positions matching TRBD1. The germline CDR1 and CDR2 sequences are MNHEY and SMNVEV (reference sequence). After removal of 4 bases from V and 8 bases from J, the junction contained 6 bases not matched to a gene. The CDR3 totals 13 residues. The CDR3 spells CASSSYRDREAFF. The CDR3 DNA is TGTGCCAGCAGTTCCTACCGGGACAGGGAAGCTTTCTTT.

V and J are TRBV9 and TRBJ2-7, with TRBD1 identical over 12 bases. This CDR3 is built from 16 residues. Germline-derived CDR1 and CDR2 are SGDLS and YYNGEE. V dropped 0 bases and J dropped 2; count of bases not matched to a gene: 3. This chain's CDR3 is CASSVAGTGGPYEQYF. The DNA for the CDR3 is TGTGCCAGCAGCGTAGCCGGGACAGGGGGCCCCTACGAGCAGTACTTC. The entire variable domain, with the rest obtained from reference TRBV9 and TRBJ2-7, is as follows: DSGVTQTPKHLITATGQRVTLRCSPRSGDLSVYWYQQSLDQGLQFLIQYYNGEERAKGNILERFSAQQFPDLHSELNLSSLELGDSALYFCASSVAGTGGPYEQYFGPGTRLTVT.

This chain joins TRBV5-1 and TRBJ1-5, with D perhaps TRBD1 (5 bases). There are 15 residues in the CDR3. V lost 1 base to trimming and J lost 7 bases, with 15 bases between them. The germline gives CDR1 SGHRS, CDR2 YFSETQ. CDR3 sequence: CASSLLGQGSQPQHF. CDR3 bases: TGCGCCAGCAGCTTGCTCGGACAAGGGTCACAGCCCCAGCATTTT. Together with reference TRBV5-1 and TRBJ1-5, the CDR3 gives the full variable domain: KAGVTQTPRYLIKTRGQQVTLSCSPISGHRSVSWYQQTPGQGLQFLFEYFSETQRNKGNFPGRFSGRQFSNSRSEMNVSTLELGDSALYLCASSLLGQGSQPQHFGDGTRLSIL.

The rearrangement links TRBV5-8 to TRBJ1-2; no definite D call. V lost 1 base to trimming and J lost 6 bases, with 13 bases between them. Per the germline V gene, CDR1 is SGHTS and CDR2 is YDEGEE. The CDR3 has 14 amino acids. CDR3 sequence: CASSLMVSGNGYTF. As DNA, the CDR3 is TGTGCCAGCAGCTTGATGGTGTCGGGAAATGGCTACACCTTC.

The CDR3: CASSLRGSYEQYF. For the CDR3, the DNA is TGTGCCAGCAGCTTACGAGGTAGTTACGAGCAGTACTTC. V is TRBV5-6 and J is TRBJ2-7; D call uncertain. V was shortened by 2 bases and J by 4 bases, with 10 bases between the two germline ends. In germline, CDR1 is SGHDT, CDR2 YYEEEE. The CDR3 totals 13 residues.

The chain has TRBV4-1 and TRBJ2-7, with TRBD2 matching over 8 bases. Trimming cost V 3 bases and J 0 bases; bases outside gene matches: 16. The CDR3 spans 19 residues. Germline V gene data show CDR1 as MGHRA and CDR2 as YSYEKL. CDR3 residues: CASSHGRGGGKPDSYEQYF. CDR3 nucleotides: TGCGCCAGCAGCCACGGGCGGGGCGGGGGGAAACCCGACTCCTACGAGCAGTACTTC.

The CDR3 coding sequence is TGTGCCAGCAGTTTCAATCGGGGTTTAGGCGAGCAGTACTTC. It yields the protein CASSFNRGLGEQYF. The chain recombines TRBV27 with TRBJ2-7; a possible D gene is TRBD2 (5 bases). This CDR3 is built from 14 residues. V lost 3 bases and J 6 bases, leaving 15 bases between the germline ends. Per the germline V gene, CDR1 is MNHEY and CDR2 is SMNVEV (reference sequence).

The chain is built from TRBV30 and TRBJ1-5; unclear D gene. Between the trimmed V and J ends, which lost 5 bases and 0 bases, there was a span of 8 bases. Looked up from germline, CDR1 is GTSNPN and CDR2 is SVGIG (reference sequence). CDR3 length: 13 amino acids. CDR3 DNA sequence: TGTGCCTGGGGGGAGAATAGCAATCAGCCCCAGCATTTT. Translation: CAWGENSNQPQHF.

This chain links TRBV2 with TRBJ1-5; D unclear. Germline assignment: CDR1 SNHLY and CDR2 FYNNEI. The CDR3 extends over 12 amino acids. Trimming shortened V by 7 bases and J by 6 bases, and 10 bases separated the two germline ends. In DNA, the CDR3 is TGTGCCAGCAACCGGGTGGGTCAGCCCCAGCATTTT. Protein sequence: CASNRVGQPQHF.

In the case of this clone: The germline gene is not matched at one end of the junction; a read error may be the cause. The chain uses TRBV6-1 and TRBJ2-7, with D possibly being TRBD1 (5 bases). The CDR3 loop spans 11 amino acids. The germline V gene has CDR1 MNHNS and CDR2 SASEGT. Here the CDR3 DNA reads TGTGCCAGCAGTGAAGTGGGGCCCGCGTCCTTC. Its translation is CASSEVGPASF.

A note on this clone: The junction departs from germline at one end; a sequencing error may be responsible. This rearrangement joins TRBV11-2 to TRBJ2-7; 7 nucleotides align to TRBD1. Germline CDR1 is SGHAT and CDR2 is FQNNGV. The CDR3 is 13 amino acids. The CDR3: CASSFKGQGRGFF. The DNA for the CDR3 is TGTGCCAGCAGCTTTAAAGGTCAGGGCAGGGGGTTTTTC.

As concerns this clone: One junction end disagrees with the germline gene, perhaps due to a read error. This chain connects TRBV7-7 to TRBJ2-2; no clear D gene. CDR1 and CDR2 (germline): SSHAT, FNYEAQ (reference sequence). This CDR3 comprises 15 residues. The CDR3 spells CASSSSRRNTGELFF. CDR3 nucleotide sequence: TGTGCTAGCAGCTCGTCAAGGAGGAACACCGGGGAGCTGTTTTTT.

The rearrangement links TRBV2 to TRBJ2-1; 13 bases map to TRBD2. CDR3 length: 17 amino acids. Trimming took 7 bases from V and 6 from J; bases not matched to a gene: 12. CDR1 is SNHLY, CDR2 FYNNEI, per germline. The CDR3, as DNA: TGTGCCAGCAACCCTTGGGGGGGGACTAGCGGGGCCAATGAGCAGTTCTTC. It is translated as CASNPWGGTSGANEQFF. The variable domain in full, with the rest retrieved from reference TRBV2 and TRBJ2-1, is EPEVTQTPSHQVTQMGQEVILRCVPISNHLYFYWYRQILGQKVEFLVSFYNNEISEKSEIFDDQFSVERPDGSNFTLKIRSTKLEDSAMYFCASNPWGGTSGANEQFFGPGTRLTVL.

The chain recombines TRBV15 with TRBJ2-5; 7 nucleotides match TRBD2. The germline CDR1 and CDR2 sequences are LNHNV and YYDKDF (reference sequence). Trimming at V came to 0 bases and at J to 5 bases, leaving 6 bases not matched to a gene. The length of the CDR3 is 15 residues. CDR3 DNA sequence: TGTGCCACCAGCAGAGATCGCGGTAGCGGGGAGACCCAGTACTTC. Protein: CATSRDRGSGETQYF.

The chain has TRBV6-6 and TRBJ2-7; tentative D call: TRBD1 (6 bases). Germline V gene sequence: CDR1 MNHNY, CDR2 SVGAGI (reference sequence). This CDR3 comprises 14 residues. The V end was cut by 4 bases, the J end by 5 bases, with 15 bases between. This CDR3 reads CASSLPPTGDEQYF. CDR3 nucleotide sequence: TGTGCCAGCAGTTTACCCCCGACAGGAGACGAGCAGTACTTC.

The V gene is TRBV29-1, the J gene TRBJ2-5, with D perhaps matching TRBD2 (5 bases). The CDR3 has 12 amino acids. Looked up from germline, CDR1 is SQVTM and CDR2 is ANQGSEA. Trimming stripped 3 bases from V and 2 bases from J, with 7 bases between. The DNA of the CDR3 is TGCAGCGTTGAGCCGGGACAAGAGACCCAGTACTTC. This translates into CSVEPGQETQYF.

The V and J genes are TRBV18 and TRBJ2-1, with TRBD2 as a possible D gene (6 bases). This CDR3 region has 13 residues. V was shortened by 3 bases and J by 5 bases, with 8 bases between the two germline ends. Germline assignment: CDR1 KGHSH and CDR2 LQKENI. The CDR3 sequence is CASSPWGDNEQFF. In DNA, the CDR3 is TGTGCCAGCTCACCTTGGGGGGACAATGAGCAGTTCTTC.

The chain uses TRBV5-1 and TRBJ1-2; no reliable D call. V was pared by 4 bases and J by 5 bases, with 12 bases between. The length of the CDR3 is 13 residues. Germline assignment: CDR1 SGHRS and CDR2 YFSETQ. This CDR3 reads CASSLDKPYGYTF. The DNA of the CDR3 is TGCGCCAGCAGCCTTGACAAGCCTTATGGCTACACCTTC.

This chain uses TRBV7-2 with TRBJ1-5; no reliable D call. Germline CDR1 is SGHTA and CDR2 is FQGNSA. The ends were cut back, 5 bases at V and 2 bases at J, with 10 bases in the middle. This CDR3 region has 14 residues. CDR3 nucleotides: TGTGCCAGCAGCCCCGGTTTTGGCAATCAGCCCCAGCATTTT. Protein product: CASSPGFGNQPQHF.

CDR3 nucleotides: TGTGCCAGTAGTATAGGGAGTGGAAACACCATATATTTT. Translating gives CASSIGSGNTIYF. The V and J genes are TRBV19 and TRBJ1-3; D is unresolved. The CDR3 contains 13 residues. V lost 1 base and J 3 bases, leaving 4 bases between the germline ends. The V gene's germline CDR1 is LNHDA and CDR2 SQIVND (reference sequence).

V and J are TRBV19 and TRBJ2-7; tentative D call: TRBD1 (6 bases). V was trimmed by 4 bases and J by 0 bases, leaving 13 bases between them. The CDR3 has 15 residues. CDR1 LNHDA and CDR2 SQIVND come from the germline V gene (reference sequence). The CDR3 loop is CASSNRDRLSYEQYF. Written as DNA, the CDR3 is TGTGCCAGTAGTAACCGCGACAGGCTCTCCTACGAGCAGTACTTC. Full variable domain (remainder filled in from reference TRBV19 and TRBJ2-7): DGGITQSPKYLFRKEGQNVTLSCEQNLNHDAMYWYRQDPGQGLRLIYYSQIVNDFQKGDIAEGYSVSREKKESFPLTVTSAQKNPTAFYLCASSNRDRLSYEQYFGPGTRLTVT.

The gene calls are TRBV7-3 and TRBJ2-6, with D perhaps TRBD2 (5 bases). Germline lookup yields CDR1 SGHTA and CDR2 FQGTGA. The CDR3 consists of 17 residues. Trimming removed 6 bases from V and 0 bases from J, with 15 bases in between. CDR3 in DNA: TGTGCCAGCAGTGCCGGGATCGTATTCTCTGGGGCCAACGTCCTGACTTTC. This sequence encodes CASSAGIVFSGANVLTF.

The rearrangement links TRBV7-9 to TRBJ1-4; no clear D gene. The V and J ends lost 10 bases and 11 bases respectively, with 11 bases between them. In germline, CDR1 is SEHNR, CDR2 FQNEAQ (reference sequence). This CDR3 comprises 10 residues. The CDR3 nucleotides read TGTGCCACCTCCGGACTGAAACTGTTTTTT. This translates into CATSGLKLFF. The full variable domain, with the rest looked up from reference TRBV7-9 and TRBJ1-4, is DTGVSQNPRHKITKRGQNVTFRCDPISEHNRLYWYRQTLGQGPEFLTYFQNEAQLEKSRLLSDRFSAERPKGSFSTLEIQRTEQGDSAMYLCATSGLKLFFGSGTQLSVL.

The chain combines TRBV7-9 with TRBJ1-2; 9 bases are shared with TRBD1. V was clipped by 2 bases and J by 6 bases; unmatched bases: 4. The CDR3 is made up of 14 amino acids. Germline CDR1 reads SEHNR; CDR2 reads FQNEAQ (reference sequence). CDR3 protein: CASSLTGTGNGYTF. Here the CDR3 DNA reads TGTGCCAGCAGCTTAACCGGGACAGGGAATGGCTACACCTTC.

The J gene is TRBJ1-5, the V gene TRBV30, with 8 bases identical to TRBD1. This CDR3 comprises 15 residues. Germline CDR1 and CDR2: GTSNPN and SVGIG (reference sequence). With 5 bases clipped from V and 6 bases from J, the junction kept 12 bases outside the gene matches. CDR3 amino acids: CAWGNDRGGSQPQHF. CDR3 bases: TGTGCCTGGGGAAACGACAGGGGAGGAAGTCAGCCCCAGCATTTT.

The V and J genes are TRBV18 and TRBJ2-7; TRBD1 aligns across 7 bases. The CDR3 is 16 residues long. The J segment lost 4 bases and the V segment lost 5 bases, leaving 14 bases of the junction unmatched. Germline V lookup: CDR1 KGHSH, CDR2 LQKENI. The CDR3: CASSKTGTAANYEQYF. In DNA, the CDR3 is TGTGCCAGCTCAAAGACCGGGACAGCGGCGAATTACGAGCAGTACTTC.

The rearrangement uses TRBV6-5 and TRBJ2-5, with 7 bases aligning to TRBD1. This CDR3 has 14 residues. The V and J ends lost 4 bases and 1 base, in that order; junction bases with no gene match: 3. Germline CDR1 is MNHEY and CDR2 is SVGAGI. The CDR3 DNA follows: TGTGCCAGCAGTTGGGACAGCCCCCAAGAGACCCAGTACTTC. Protein sequence: CASSWDSPQETQYF.

The chain employs TRBV5-1 and TRBJ2-5; the match to TRBD2 covers 9 bases. The V gene end was trimmed by 0 bases and the J gene end by 5 bases; junction bases not matched to a gene: 8. Germline V gene lookup returns CDR1 SGHRS and CDR2 YFSETQ. The CDR3 is 16 amino acids. The CDR3 DNA is TGCGCCAGCAGCTTGGGCCCTAGCGGGGCGGGGGAGACCCAGTACTTC. Protein sequence: CASSLGPSGAGETQYF.

The chain couples TRBV7-6 to TRBJ2-1; 12 bases map to TRBD2. The germline CDR1 and CDR2 sequences are SGHVS and FNYEAQ. V shed 0 bases and J 8 bases; nucleotides not matched to a gene: 11. The CDR3 is 18 residues long. The CDR3 DNA sequence: TGTGCCAGCAGCTTAGCGGGGGTAGGACTAGCGGGAATCTATGAGCAGTTCTTC. This encodes CASSLAGVGLAGIYEQFF.

The rearrangement uses TRBV5-1 and TRBJ2-7, with unresolved D. This CDR3 spans 14 amino acids. Germline V CDR1 and CDR2: SGHRS, YFSETQ. Trimming stripped 0 bases from V and 1 base from J, with 8 bases between. CDR3 in amino acids: CASSLEPRSYEQYF. The DNA of the CDR3 is TGCGCCAGCAGCTTGGAACCGAGATCCTACGAGCAGTACTTC.